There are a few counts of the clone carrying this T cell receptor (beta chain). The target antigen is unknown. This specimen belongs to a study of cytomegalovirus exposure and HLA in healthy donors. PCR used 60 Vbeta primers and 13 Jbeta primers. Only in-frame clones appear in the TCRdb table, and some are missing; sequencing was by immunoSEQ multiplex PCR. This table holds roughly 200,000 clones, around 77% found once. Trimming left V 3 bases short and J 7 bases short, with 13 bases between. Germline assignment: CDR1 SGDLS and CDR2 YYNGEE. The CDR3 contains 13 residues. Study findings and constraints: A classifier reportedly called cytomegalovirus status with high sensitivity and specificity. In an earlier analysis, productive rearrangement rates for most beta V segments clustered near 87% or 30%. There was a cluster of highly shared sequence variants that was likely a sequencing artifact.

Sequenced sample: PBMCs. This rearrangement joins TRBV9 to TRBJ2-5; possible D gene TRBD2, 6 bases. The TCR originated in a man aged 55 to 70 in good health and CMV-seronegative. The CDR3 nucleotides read TGTGCCAGCAGCGAGGGAGAGGGAGGGACCCAGTACTTC. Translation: CASSEGEGGTQYF.